This T cell receptor (beta chain) was documented in a study of blood T cell repertoires in COVID-19. In the study overall: Both acute and convalescent COVID-19 samples were obtained from the United States, Italy and Spain. The cDNA or gDNA used as material had been derived from T cells, B-cell-depleted T cells, or PBMCs.

This CDR3 has 15 amino acids. V lost 5 bases to trimming and J lost 5 bases, with 16 bases between them. Germline values: CDR1 MDHEN, CDR2 SYDVKM. In the original workflow: Reference gene primer amplification gave estimated nucleated cell counts. Assay: immunoSEQ multiplex PCR; the TCRdb copy retains only in-frame clones and omits some. V, J and clone size derive from that table, while D and trimming were established from the DNA sequence. The sample includes about 260,000 clones, roughly 86% of them seen just once. The chain links TRBV28 to TRBJ2-1; the D gene is possibly TRBD1 (8 bases). The sequencing input was peripheral blood. This TCR was recovered from a man between 40 and 49 years old with active or convalescent COVID-19. The CDR3 sequence is CASSRGDRSDNEQFF. The CDR3, as DNA: TGTGCCAGCAGTCGGGGGGACAGGAGCGACAATGAGCAGTTCTTC. The whole variable domain, filled in from reference TRBV28 and TRBJ2-1, reads DVKVTQSSRYLVKRTGEKVFLECVQDMDHENMFWYRQDPGLGLRLIYFSYDVKMKEKGDIPEGYSVSREKKERFSLILESASTNQTSMYLCASSRGDRSDNEQFFGPGTRLTVL.